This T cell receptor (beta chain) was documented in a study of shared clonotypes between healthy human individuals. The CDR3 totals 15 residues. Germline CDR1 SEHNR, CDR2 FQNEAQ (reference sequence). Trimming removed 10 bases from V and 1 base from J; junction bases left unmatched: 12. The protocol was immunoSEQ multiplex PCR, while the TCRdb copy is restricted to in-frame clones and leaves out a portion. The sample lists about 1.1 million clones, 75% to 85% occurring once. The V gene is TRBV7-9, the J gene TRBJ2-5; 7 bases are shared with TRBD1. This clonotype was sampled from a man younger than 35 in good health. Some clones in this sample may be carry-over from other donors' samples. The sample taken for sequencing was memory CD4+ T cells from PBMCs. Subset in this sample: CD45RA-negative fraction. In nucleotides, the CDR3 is TGTGCCACCCAGAAGAACCCAGGGGGCCAAGAGACCCAGTACTTC. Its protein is CATQKNPGGQETQYF.